Included here is one T cell receptor (beta chain) sequence, with context. The sample is drawn from a study of T cells in Graves' hyperthyroidism and ophthalmopathy. For the study at large: Peripheral blood was secured at the point of initial diagnosis, before any treatment.

A lack of ophthalmopathy progression within 18 months defined stable Graves' hyperthyroidism. Hyperthyroidism patients were newly diagnosed, had disease duration under 2 months, and were aged 18 to 65 years. Germline V lookup: CDR1 LNHDA, CDR2 SQIVND (reference sequence). V was shortened by 5 bases and J by 5 bases, with 15 bases between the two germline ends. This CDR3 spans 14 amino acids. Amplification of TCR beta CDR3 regions was performed using RNA transcripts as template. The HTBI primer set served for first-round RT-PCR of the TCR CDR3. TCRdb re-analysed the multiplex PCR reads in MiXCR, keeping a single row per CDR3 protein. The sample yields about 200,000 distinct CDR3 sequences, approximately 20% seen once.

This chain uses TRBV19 with TRBJ1-1; no clear D. The sequence came from a man aged 35 to 55 with Graves' hyperthyroidism. Sequencing input: blood. The CDR3 protein is CASSAAEGWTEAFF. CDR3 DNA sequence: TGTGCCAGTAGTGCCGCAGAGGGTTGGACTGAAGCTTTCTTT.